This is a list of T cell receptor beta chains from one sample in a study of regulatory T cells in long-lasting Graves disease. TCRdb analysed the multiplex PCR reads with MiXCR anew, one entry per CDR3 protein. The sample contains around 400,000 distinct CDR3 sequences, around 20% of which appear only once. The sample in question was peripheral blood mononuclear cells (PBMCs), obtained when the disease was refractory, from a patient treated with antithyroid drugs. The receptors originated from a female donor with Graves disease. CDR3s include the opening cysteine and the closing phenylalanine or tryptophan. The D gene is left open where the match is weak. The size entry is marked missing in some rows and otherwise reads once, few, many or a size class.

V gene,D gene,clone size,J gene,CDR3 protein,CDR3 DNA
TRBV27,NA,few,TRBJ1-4,CASSTLDSFANEKLFF,TGTGCCAGCAGCACCCTTGACAGTTTCGCTAATGAAAAACTGTTTTTT
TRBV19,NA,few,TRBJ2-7,CASSTRPGLGEQYF,TGTGCCAGTAGTACAAGACCCGGGCTGGGGGAGCAGTACTTC
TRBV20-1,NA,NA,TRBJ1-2,CSARDFSTAGQEGYGYTF,TGCAGTGCTAGAGATTTCTCGACGGCAGGGCAAGAGGGCTATGGCTACACCTTC
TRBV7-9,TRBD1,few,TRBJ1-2,CASSARDSYGYTF,TGTGCCAGCAGCGCCCGGGACAGCTATGGCTACACCTTC
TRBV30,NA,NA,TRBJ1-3,CAWSVDMGFGNTIYF,TGTGCCTGGAGTGTCGATATGGGATTCGGAAACACCATATATTTT
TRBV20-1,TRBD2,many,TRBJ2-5,CSAPASGKETQYF,TGCAGTGCTCCAGCTAGCGGAAAAGAGACCCAGTACTTC
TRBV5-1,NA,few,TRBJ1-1,CASSSRTENTEAFF,TGCGCCAGCAGCTCGAGGACGGAGAACACTGAAGCTTTCTTT
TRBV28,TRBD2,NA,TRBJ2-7,CASSGLAGGREQYF,TGTGCCAGCAGCGGACTAGCGGGAGGAAGGGAGCAGTACTTC
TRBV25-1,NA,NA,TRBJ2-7,CASSRQTTYEQYF,TGTGCCAGCAGTCGACAGACCACCTACGAGCAGTACTTC
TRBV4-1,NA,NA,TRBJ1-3,CASSQEWISGNTIYF,TGCGCCAGCAGCCAAGAATGGATCTCTGGAAACACCATATATTTT
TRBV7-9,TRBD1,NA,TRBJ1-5,CASSLYQGAGNQPQHF,TGTGCCAGCAGCTTGTATCAGGGGGCTGGCAATCAGCCCCAGCATTTT
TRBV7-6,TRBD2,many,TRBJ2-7,CASSLTSGSVGMGGYEQYF,TGTGCCAGCAGCTTAACTAGCGGGAGTGTGGGAATGGGTGGCTACGAGCAGTACTTC
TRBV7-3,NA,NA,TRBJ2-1,CASSFIGHPSNEQFF,TGTGCCAGCAGCTTTATAGGACACCCGTCCAATGAGCAGTTCTTC
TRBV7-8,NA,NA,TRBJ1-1,CASSPDGAGTEAFF,TGTGCCAGCAGCCCCGACGGGGCGGGCACTGAAGCTTTCTTT
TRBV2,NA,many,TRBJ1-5,CASSSPTGLAYNQPQHF,TGTGCCAGCAGTTCCCCGACAGGCCTTGCTTACAATCAGCCCCAGCATTTT
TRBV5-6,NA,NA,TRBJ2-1,CASSSDPSPGQFF,TGTGCCAGCAGCTCGGACCCTTCCCCTGGGCAGTTCTTC
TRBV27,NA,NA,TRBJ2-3,CASSLLSTDTQYF,TGTGCCAGCAGCCTTCTCAGCACAGATACGCAGTATTTT
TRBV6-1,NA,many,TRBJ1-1,CASGGVMNTEAFF,TGTGCCAGCGGGGGCGTCATGAACACTGAAGCTTTCTTT
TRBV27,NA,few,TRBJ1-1,CASSPTAGAIIEAFF,TGTGCCAGCAGTCCGACCGCAGGGGCTATCATTGAAGCTTTCTTT
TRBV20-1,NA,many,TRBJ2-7,CSASGGQAYEQYF,TGCAGTGCTAGTGGTGGACAAGCCTACGAGCAGTACTTC
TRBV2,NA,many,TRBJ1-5,CASKVDSNQPQHF,TGTGCCAGCAAGGTTGATAGCAATCAGCCCCAGCATTTT
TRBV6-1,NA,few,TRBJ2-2,CASSRRETNTGELFF,TGTGCCAGCAGTCGACGGGAGACGAACACCGGGGAGCTGTTTTTT
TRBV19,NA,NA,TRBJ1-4,CATKMRQYGEKLFF,TGTGCCACTAAAATGAGACAATACGGTGAAAAACTGTTTTTT
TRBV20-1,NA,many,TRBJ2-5,CSAAQAETQYF,TGCAGTGCTGCCCAAGCGGAGACCCAGTACTTC
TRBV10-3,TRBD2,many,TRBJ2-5,CAISYRAGGQETQYF,TGTGCCATCAGTTACAGAGCGGGAGGCCAAGAGACCCAGTACTTC
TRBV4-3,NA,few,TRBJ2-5,CASSQDWSTQETQYF,TGCGCCAGCAGCCAAGACTGGTCTACCCAAGAGACCCAGTACTTC
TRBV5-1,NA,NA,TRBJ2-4,CASSLVSAKNIQYF,TGCGCCAGCAGCTTGGTGTCAGCCAAAAACATTCAGTACTTC
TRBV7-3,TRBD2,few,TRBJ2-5,CASSTSGTQETQYF,TGTGCCAGCAGCACTAGCGGGACCCAAGAGACCCAGTACTTC
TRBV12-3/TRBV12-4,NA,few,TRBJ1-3,CASTTMSSGNTIYF,TGTGCCAGCACTACGATGAGCTCTGGAAACACCATATATTTT
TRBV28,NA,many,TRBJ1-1,CASTGTPNTEAFF,TGTGCCAGCACCGGGACGCCAAACACTGAAGCTTTCTTT
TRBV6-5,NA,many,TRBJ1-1,CASSYDPRTRTHTEAFF,TGTGCCAGCAGTTACGACCCCCGGACCCGGACCCACACTGAAGCTTTCTTT
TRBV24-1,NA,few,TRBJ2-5,CATSGLGGQETQYF,TGTGCCACCAGTGGTCTTGGGGGCCAAGAGACCCAGTACTTC
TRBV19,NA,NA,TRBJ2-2,CASHDGQIRTGELFF,TGTGCCAGTCATGACGGACAAATACGAACCGGGGAGCTGTTTTTT
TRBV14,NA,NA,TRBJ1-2,CASSQEGAFYGYTF,TGTGCCAGCAGCCAAGAGGGGGCGTTCTATGGCTACACCTTC
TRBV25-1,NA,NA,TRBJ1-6,CASSAQGPNLPLHF,TGTGCCAGCAGTGCCCAGGGACCAAATTTACCCCTCCACTTT
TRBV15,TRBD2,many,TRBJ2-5,CATNQGLAGNPYQETQYF,TGTGCCACCAACCAGGGGCTAGCGGGAAATCCGTACCAAGAGACCCAGTACTTC
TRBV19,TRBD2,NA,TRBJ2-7,CASSRGTRDEQYF,TGCGCCAGTAGTCGGGGGACTAGGGACGAGCAGTACTTC
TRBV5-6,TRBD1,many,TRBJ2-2,CASSSWAGGNTGELFF,TGTGCCAGCAGCTCGTGGGCAGGGGGCAACACCGGGGAGCTGTTTTTT
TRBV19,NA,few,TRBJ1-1,CASSGNSGRTEAFF,TGTGCCAGTAGCGGAAATTCGGGACGGACTGAAGCTTTCTTT
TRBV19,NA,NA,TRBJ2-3,CASSIQGMRTDTQYF,TGTGCCAGTAGTATTCAAGGGATGAGAACAGATACGCAGTATTTT
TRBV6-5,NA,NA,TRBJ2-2,CASSYSHGHGELFF,TGTGCCAGCAGTTACTCTCACGGTCACGGGGAGCTGTTTTTT
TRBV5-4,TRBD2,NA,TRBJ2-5,CASSLRTSGQETQYF,TGTGCCAGCAGCTTGCGGACTAGCGGACAAGAGACCCAGTACTTC
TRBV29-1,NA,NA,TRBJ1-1,CSVDQGINTEAFF,TGCAGCGTTGACCAGGGGATAAACACTGAAGCTTTCTTT
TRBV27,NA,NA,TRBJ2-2,CASSYGLGELFF,TGTGCCAGCAGTTACGGGCTCGGGGAGCTGTTTTTT
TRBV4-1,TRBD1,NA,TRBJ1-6,CASSQVRGVNSPLHF,TGCGCCAGCAGCCAAGTCAGGGGGGTTAATTCACCCCTCCACTTT
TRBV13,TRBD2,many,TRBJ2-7,CASSLGLAFEQYF,TGTGCCAGCAGCTTAGGACTAGCGTTCGAGCAGTACTTC
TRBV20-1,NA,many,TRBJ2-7,CSARDSGTLSYEQYF,TGCAGTGCTAGGGATTCCGGGACTCTCTCCTACGAGCAGTACTTC
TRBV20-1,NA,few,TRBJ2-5,CSAQKAGQETQYF,TGCAGTGCTCAGAAAGCGGGCCAAGAGACCCAGTACTTC
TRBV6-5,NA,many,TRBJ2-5,CASSYPAGGETQYF,TGTGCCAGCAGTTACCCCGCAGGTGGAGAGACCCAGTACTTC